What follows are 30 T cell receptor beta chains derived from one specimen sequenced in a study of T-cell reconstitution after alpha-beta-depleted transplantation in children. Unique molecular identifiers were built into the TCRbeta library. MiXCR, applied by TCRdb to the PCR reads, yields one record per CDR3 protein. The sample carries fewer than 550,000 distinct CDR3 sequences, roughly a tenth recorded once. This sample comprised PBMCs, obtained before TCRalphabeta/CD19-depleted stem cell transplant. The receptors here all came from a child aged 2-9 years with inherited bone marrow failure, due to receive a stem cell transplant.

This clonotype was counted ten times or more. The chain employs TRBV27 and TRBJ2-1, with a possible D match to TRBD1 (6 bases). This CDR3 has 14 amino acids. Trimming stripped 2 bases from V and 3 bases from J, with 8 bases between. CDR1 MNHEY and CDR2 SMNVEV come from the germline V gene (reference sequence). The CDR3: CASSLRDNYNEQFF. CDR3 nucleotides: TGTGCCAGCAGTTTACGGGACAACTACAATGAGCAGTTCTTC.

This clonotype was recorded at least ten times. This sequence joins TRBV12-3 or TRBV12-4 and TRBJ2-3, with 8 bases matching TRBD2. With 1 base clipped from V and 5 bases from J, the junction kept 5 bases outside the gene matches. The length of the CDR3 is 15 residues. The chain's CDR3 is CASSLVAGRGDTQYF. The CDR3 region has the DNA TGTGCCAGCAGTTTAGTTGCCGGGAGGGGAGATACGCAGTATTTT.

This clonotype was seen many times. The chain recombines TRBV6-1 with TRBJ2-7; TRBD1 matches 8 bases. V shed 6 bases and J 12 bases; nucleotides not matched to a gene: 13. Germline CDR1 is MNHNS and CDR2 is SASEGT. This CDR3 has 13 residues. Here the CDR3 reads CASSPGTGGLRYF. The CDR3, as DNA: TGTGCCAGCAGCCCCGGGACAGGAGGGCTTCGGTACTTC.

This chain uses TRBV6-2 or TRBV6-3 with TRBJ2-7, with D maybe TRBD2 (5 bases). The CDR3 has 18 amino acids. Trimming removed 0 bases from V and 2 bases from J, with 20 bases in between. Looked up from germline, CDR1 is MNHEY and CDR2 is SVGEGT. CDR3: CASSYSLRTGYPTYEQYF. CDR3 DNA: TGTGCCAGCAGTTACTCCCTCAGAACGGGGTACCCTACCTACGAGCAGTACTTC.

This clonotype was observed many times. This sequence joins TRBV11-2 and TRBJ2-1; 8 nucleotides match TRBD2. The CDR3 runs to 16 residues. Germline V gives CDR1 SGHAT, CDR2 FQNNGV. The ends lost 4 bases at V and 9 bases at J; junction bases unmatched: 14. The CDR3 sequence: CASSSPTGGYGAEQFF. CDR3 DNA sequence: TGTGCCAGCAGCTCCCCTACGGGAGGGTACGGGGCTGAGCAGTTCTTC.

The table lists this clonotype with many counts. The chain uses TRBV7-2 and TRBJ1-1; perhaps TRBD1 as D (5 bases). Per germline, CDR1 SGHTA and CDR2 FQGNSA. V was clipped by 5 bases and J by 3 bases, with 16 bases between them. The CDR3 length is 15 residues. In nucleotides, the CDR3 is TGTGCCAGCAGCCCTCAGGGTTTATGGGACACTGAAGCTTTCTTT. Protein product: CASSPQGLWDTEAFF. The full variable domain, completed using reference TRBV7-2 and TRBJ1-1, is GAGVSQSPSNKVTEKGKDVELRCDPISGHTALYWYRQSLGQGLEFLIYFQGNSAPDKSGLPSDRFSAERTGGSVSTLTIQRTQQEDSAVYLCASSPQGLWDTEAFFGQGTRLTVV.

This clonotype was seen at least ten times. The chain recombines TRBV7-9 with TRBJ2-7; no reliable D call. V lost 5 bases, J lost 7 bases, and 6 bases lay in between. This CDR3 has 10 amino acids. Germline V gives CDR1 SEHNR, CDR2 FQNEAQ (reference sequence). In DNA form, the CDR3 reads TGTGCCAGCAGCCAGTTAGAGCAGTACTTC. This sequence encodes CASSQLEQYF.

This clonotype was observed at least ten times. The rearrangement joins TRBV30 to TRBJ2-1; D not certain. CDR3 size: 14 residues. CDR1 and CDR2 from the germline V gene are GTSNPN and SVGIG (reference sequence). Trimming removed 5 bases at V and 0 bases at J, with 11 bases between. The CDR3 region has the DNA TGTGCCTGGGGCGACGGTCTCTCCTACAATGAGCAGTTCTTC. Translated, it gives CAWGDGLSYNEQFF.

This clonotype appeared many times. This sequence joins TRBV7-8 and TRBJ2-3; D is unclear. Germline V gives CDR1 SGHVS, CDR2 FQNEAQ. The CDR3 length is 15 residues. Trimming shortened V by 5 bases and J by 0 bases, and 12 bases separated the two germline ends. The CDR3 bases are TGTGCCAGCAGCCCCAGCGAGCGTAGCACAGATACGCAGTATTTT. As protein: CASSPSERSTDTQYF.

This clonotype has ten or more counts. The V and J genes are TRBV20-1 and TRBJ2-1; 7 bases fit TRBD2. The germline V gene has CDR1 DFQATT and CDR2 SNEGSKA (reference sequence). Germline trimming cut 0 bases from V and 7 bases from J; bases unmatched to any gene: 12. This CDR3 region has 16 residues. The CDR3 DNA reads TGCAGTGCTAGAGATTTGGAGGGAGGGCCTTTGAATGAGCAGTTCTTC. Protein sequence: CSARDLEGGPLNEQFF.

This clonotype was seen only a few times. V and J are TRBV20-1 and TRBJ2-7; tentatively, D is TRBD2 (6 bases). The germline V and J ends were trimmed by 0 bases and 2 bases, with 14 bases remaining between them. The CDR3 consists of 15 residues. Germline V CDR1 and CDR2: DFQATT, SNEGSKA (reference sequence). The DNA for the CDR3 is TGCAGTGCTAGAGATCCCGGGACTCAAACCTACGAGCAGTACTTC. It translates to CSARDPGTQTYEQYF.

This clonotype was seen at least ten times. This chain links TRBV28 with TRBJ2-7; TRBD2 aligns across 7 bases. CDR1 MDHEN and CDR2 SYDVKM come from the germline V gene. The CDR3 covers 18 residues. Trimming took 6 bases from V and 3 from J; bases not matched to a gene: 20. The CDR3 here is CASRAPTVVREGLYEQYF. The CDR3 DNA reads as TGTGCCAGCAGAGCACCCACCGTCGTGAGGGAGGGCCTCTACGAGCAGTACTTC.

This clonotype was seen a handful of times. The rearrangement uses TRBV4-3 and TRBJ2-1; 9 bases line up with TRBD1. The germline CDR1 and CDR2 sequences are LGHNA and YSLEER. The ends lost 6 bases at V and 3 bases at J; junction bases unmatched: 6. There are 15 residues in the CDR3. The CDR3 region has the DNA TGCGCCAGCAGTTCCGGGACAGGGATCTACAATGAGCAGTTCTTC. It is translated as CASSSGTGIYNEQFF.

Comments on this clonotype: A clone one base away is much larger, so this may be a read error. The chain has TRBV29-1 and TRBJ1-1, with a weak D call TRBD1 (5 bases). The CDR3 runs 14 residues. Trimming removed 0 bases from V and 5 bases from J, with 13 bases in between. Germline-derived CDR1 and CDR2 are SQVTM and ANQGSEA. CDR3 region: CSVEEQVGATEAFF. The CDR3 nucleotides read TGCAGCGTTGAAGAGCAAGTAGGGGCAACTGAAGCTTTCTTT.

The chain employs TRBV20-1 and TRBJ2-7; weak D call: TRBD2 (6 bases). V was cut by 3 bases and J by 2 bases, with 14 bases left in between. This CDR3 contains 14 residues. Germline V gene data show CDR1 as DFQATT and CDR2 as SNEGSKA (reference sequence). CDR3: CSASRQRAPYEQYF. DNA for the CDR3: TGCAGTGCTAGTAGACAGCGGGCGCCCTACGAGCAGTACTTC.

This clonotype was observed many times. The chain employs TRBV12-3 or TRBV12-4 and TRBJ1-2, with 8 bases that match TRBD1. The trim removed 2 bases at V and 4 bases at J, leaving 9 bases unmatched. The CDR3 spans 16 residues. CDR3 sequence (DNA): TGTGCCAGCAGTTTACTGCCCGGACAGGGCAGCTATGGCTACACCTTC. As protein: CASSLLPGQGSYGYTF.

The gene calls are TRBV27 and TRBJ2-2; tentative D call: TRBD1 (7 bases). This CDR3 spans 16 amino acids. With 4 bases removed from V and 5 bases from J, the gap between germline ends came to 17 bases. Germline V gives CDR1 MNHEY, CDR2 SMNVEV (reference sequence). CDR3 nucleotides: TGTGCCAGCAGTTGGTCGAGGGCAGGGGGGACCGGGGAGCTGTTTTTT. This encodes CASSWSRAGGTGELFF.

In its sample, this clonotype was seen a few times. This chain uses TRBV30 with TRBJ1-2, with 7 bases aligning to TRBD1. CDR1 and CDR2 from the germline V gene are GTSNPN and SVGIG (reference sequence). The V and J ends lost 1 base and 13 bases, in that order; junction bases with no gene match: 12. The CDR3 has 13 amino acids. The CDR3 nucleotides read TGTGCCTGGAGTGGACCTGACAGGGATCTTTGCACCTTC. Amino acid sequence: CAWSGPDRDLCTF.

This clonotype was seen at least ten times. Germline and junction disagree at one end, which may indicate a read error. As DNA, the CDR3 is TGTGCCAGCAGTTTACAGAACACCGGGGAGCTGTTT. Residues: CASSLQNTGELF. V gene TRBV28 combines with J gene TRBJ2-2, with D possibly TRBD2 on 5 matching bases. This CDR3 contains 12 residues. Germline CDR1 reads MDHEN; CDR2 reads SYDVKM.

The chain has TRBV18 and TRBJ1-2; TRBD1 matches at 8 bases. J lost 2 bases, V lost 2 bases, and 4 bases had no gene match. Germline V gene sequence: CDR1 KGHSH, CDR2 LQKENI. This CDR3 has 15 amino acids. Written as DNA, the CDR3 is TGTGCCAGCTCACCAGAGGGACAGGTGAACTATGGCTACACCTTC. Its translation: CASSPEGQVNYGYTF.

This clonotype was observed at least ten times. The V gene is TRBV12-3 or TRBV12-4, the J gene TRBJ1-1, with D perhaps matching TRBD1 (5 bases). The CDR3 sequence is 13 residues long. V was shortened by 5 bases and J by 4 bases, with 11 bases between the two germline ends. The CDR3 DNA follows: TGTGCCAGCAGTCCAGGGCCGGGCACTGAAGCTTTCTTT. Translating gives CASSPGPGTEAFF.

This clonotype came up many times. This chain uses TRBV20-1 with TRBJ2-2; tentatively, D is TRBD2 (6 bases). The germline V and J ends were trimmed by 4 bases and 0 bases, with 18 bases remaining between them. The CDR3 loop spans 17 amino acids. CDR1 is DFQATT and CDR2 is SNEGSKA in the germline V gene (reference sequence). For the CDR3, the DNA is TGCAGTGCTATTAGCCACCTTAGCGGAACGAACACCGGGGAGCTGTTTTTT. It yields the protein CSAISHLSGTNTGELFF.

Turning to this clonotype: With a much larger clone just one base away, this may be a read error. The chain links TRBV7-8 to TRBJ2-1; the D gene could be TRBD1 or TRBD2 (5 bases each). The CDR3 extends over 15 amino acids. CDR1 is SGHVS, CDR2 FQNEAQ, per germline. The CDR3 spells CASSLEGTPFNDQFF. CDR3 sequence (DNA): TGTGCCAGCAGCTTAGAGGGGACCCCTTTCAATGATCAGTTCTTC.

This clonotype was counted between two and nine times. The rearrangement joins TRBV30 to TRBJ2-1, with D perhaps TRBD2 (6 bases). CDR1 is GTSNPN and CDR2 is SVGIG in the germline V gene (reference sequence). V was clipped by 2 bases and J by 7 bases, with 6 bases between them. The CDR3 sequence is 11 residues long. The CDR3: CAWSRGNEQFF. The CDR3 DNA is TGTGCCTGGAGTCGGGGGAATGAGCAGTTCTTC. The variable domain in full, with the rest retrieved from reference TRBV30 and TRBJ2-1, is SQTIHQWPATLVQPVGSPLSLECTVEGTSNPNLYWYRQAAGRGLQLLFYSVGIGQISSEVPQNLSASRPQDRQFILSSKKLLLSDSGFYLCAWSRGNEQFFGPGTRLTVL.

The DNA for the CDR3 is TGCGCCAGCAGCCACGAAACTAGCGGGAGATTAACCGGGGAGCTGTTTTTT. Translating it yields CASSHETSGRLTGELFF. The gene calls are TRBV4-3 and TRBJ2-2; TRBD2 aligns across 11 bases. This CDR3 contains 17 residues. After removal of 3 bases from V and 5 bases from J, the junction contained 8 bases not matched to a gene. Germline loops: CDR1 LGHNA, CDR2 YSLEER.

This clonotype was seen at least ten times. V usage is TRBV4-2 and J usage is TRBJ1-1; 11 positions match TRBD1. CDR3 length equals 16 residues. V lost 3 bases, J lost 3 bases, and 6 bases stayed unmatched. Looked up from germline, CDR1 is LGHNA and CDR2 is YNFKEQ. The DNA of the CDR3 is TGTGCCAGCAGCCAGGCGGGGACAGGGGGTTACACTGAAGCTTTCTTT. Translation gives CASSQAGTGGYTEAFF.

This clonotype was found many times. V usage is TRBV27 and J usage is TRBJ2-1; D is ambiguous. V lost 5 bases and J lost 1, with 9 bases in between. The CDR3 sequence is 14 residues long. Germline V gene data show CDR1 as MNHEY and CDR2 as SMNVEV (reference sequence). CDR3 in DNA: TGTGCCAGCAGTCCTAGAAAATCCTACAATGAGCAGTTCTTC. It yields the protein CASSPRKSYNEQFF.

This clonotype was recorded at least ten times. The CDR3, as DNA: TGTGCCAGCAGTTTAAGGCAGACCTTCAATCAGCCCCAGCATTTT. This codes for CASSLRQTFNQPQHF. The V gene is TRBV28, the J gene TRBJ1-5; D call uncertain. This CDR3 is built from 15 residues. CDR1 MDHEN and CDR2 SYDVKM come from the germline V gene. The V end lost 2 bases, the J end lost 3 bases, and 11 bases lay between the germline ends.

In this sample, this clonotype turned up many times. This chain links TRBV11-2 with TRBJ1-2, with TRBD1 as a possible D gene (6 bases). V lost 1 base and J 9 bases, leaving 9 bases between the germline ends. CDR3 length: 12 amino acids. Per the germline V gene, CDR1 is SGHAT and CDR2 is FQNNGV. CDR3 in DNA: TGTGCCAGCAGCTTAGGGACAGTGAGCTACACCTTC. Amino acids: CASSLGTVSYTF. The whole variable domain, remainder taken from reference TRBV11-2 and TRBJ1-2, is EAGVAQSPRYKIIEKRQSVAFWCNPISGHATLYWYQQILGQGPKLLIQFQNNGVVDDSQLPKDRFSAERLKGVDSTLKIQPAKLEDSAVYLCASSLGTVSYTFGSGTRLTVV.

This clonotype was found many times. The DNA for the CDR3 is TGTGCCACCCGCAGGGCCGGCGAAGCTTTCTTT. It specifies CATRRAGEAFF. The chain couples TRBV24-1 to TRBJ1-1; possible D gene TRBD1, 5 bases. CDR3 length equals 11 residues. Trimming shortened V by 9 bases and J by 8 bases, and 12 bases separated the two germline ends. The germline V gene has CDR1 KGHDR and CDR2 SFDVKD.